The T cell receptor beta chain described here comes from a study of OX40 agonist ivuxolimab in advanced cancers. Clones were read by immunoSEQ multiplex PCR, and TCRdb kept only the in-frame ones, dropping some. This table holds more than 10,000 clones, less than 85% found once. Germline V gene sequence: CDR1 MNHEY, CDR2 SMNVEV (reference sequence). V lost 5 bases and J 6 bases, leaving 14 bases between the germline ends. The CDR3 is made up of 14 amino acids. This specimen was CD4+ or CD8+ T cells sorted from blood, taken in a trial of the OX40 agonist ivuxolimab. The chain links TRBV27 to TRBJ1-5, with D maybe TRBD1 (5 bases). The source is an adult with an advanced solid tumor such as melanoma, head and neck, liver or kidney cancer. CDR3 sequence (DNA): TGTGCCAGCAGTCCTCAGGGTTGGATTCAGCCCCAGCATTTT. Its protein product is CASSPQGWIQPQHF.